This T cell receptor (beta chain) was identified in a study of T cell responses to AZD1222 COVID-19 vaccine. Study in general: Pooling covered second doses at about 4 or about 12 weeks.

As concerns this clone: No antigen is known for it.

Broader study findings: Most donors were white British, females outnumbered males, and clonal diversity was possibly underestimated. Regions 160-218 and 743-854 held dominance among vaccine-associated CD4 TCRs, which spanned spike. Repertoires were obtained only post-peak T cell response.

Repertoires were generated with immunoSEQ multiplex PCR, while TCRdb's copy carries only in-frame clones and drops some. The sample has 100,000 to 150,000 clones, about 90% seen once; the top ten hold 8.5% to 10%. Looked up from germline, CDR1 is MNHEY and CDR2 is SVGAGI. V shed 5 bases and J shed 7 bases, with 21 bases lying between them. The length of the CDR3 is 15 residues. The sequence came from an adult in good health. The V gene is TRBV6-5, the J gene TRBJ2-7, with D possibly being TRBD1 or TRBD2 (5 bases each). This material consisted of peripheral blood, taken on day 0 of AZD1222 vaccination. This chain's CDR3 is CASSRDRGAPGEQYF. The CDR3 nucleotides are TGTGCCAGCAGTCGCGACAGAGGGGCGCCGGGTGAGCAGTACTTC.